These 9 T cell receptor beta chains came from one sample sequenced in a study of spatial heterogeneity in lung cancer. Findings of the study overall: Mutation counts in tumors were tracked by counts of expanded intratumoral alpha and beta TCRs.

Time point meaning: sample taken at primary tumor resection. TCRdb independently ran MiXCR on the 5' RACE reads; one entry per CDR3 protein. This table has around 100,000 distinct CDR3 sequences, 3.5% to 5% appearing once. What these receptors recognize is not known. Sequencing used lung tumor tissue, obtained at surgery. These receptors were taken from a male donor with early-stage non-small cell lung cancer.

This clonotype was observed many times. This chain joins TRBV20-1 and TRBJ1-1; 7 bases match TRBD1. Germline CDR1 is DFQATT and CDR2 is SNEGSKA (reference sequence). The CDR3 covers 13 residues. J was trimmed by 0 bases and V by 6 bases; bases with no gene match: 4. The CDR3 DNA follows: TGCAGTGCGAGGACAGGACTGAACACTGAAGCTTTCTTT. This sequence encodes CSARTGLNTEAFF.

This clonotype was counted at least ten times. The chain couples TRBV4-1 to TRBJ2-6; unclear D gene. Trimming pared 8 bases from V and 0 bases from J, leaving 8 bases between. This CDR3 spans 14 amino acids. The germline V gene encodes CDR1 MGHRA and CDR2 YSYEKL. In DNA, the CDR3 is TGCGCCAGCTCGGGTCGCTCTGGGGCCAACGTCCTGACTTTC. It is translated as CASSGRSGANVLTF.

This clonotype was recorded at least ten times. This sequence joins TRBV11-2 and TRBJ1-1, with D unresolved. The CDR3 covers 14 residues. Per germline, CDR1 SGHAT and CDR2 FQNNGV. The V end was cut by 1 base, the J end by 4 bases, with 10 bases between. This chain's CDR3 is CASSLARRSTEAFF. The DNA for the CDR3 is TGTGCCAGCAGCTTAGCGAGGAGGAGCACTGAAGCTTTCTTT. Combining the CDR3 with reference TRBV11-2 and TRBJ1-1 gives the whole variable domain EAGVAQSPRYKIIEKRQSVAFWCNPISGHATLYWYQQILGQGPKLLIQFQNNGVVDDSQLPKDRFSAERLKGVDSTLKIQPAKLEDSAVYLCASSLARRSTEAFFGQGTRLTVV.

This clonotype occurred many times. V gene TRBV28 combines with J gene TRBJ1-2; D is uncertain. Germline V CDR1 and CDR2: MDHEN, SYDVKM. Trimming stripped 5 bases from V and 6 bases from J, with 16 bases between. The CDR3 spans 14 residues. This CDR3 reads CASSPPATPDGYTF. DNA of the CDR3: TGTGCCAGCAGTCCCCCCGCCACCCCGGATGGCTACACCTTC.

This clonotype was picked up many times. CDR3 sequence (DNA): TGTGCCAGCAGTTTTCGGGATCAGCCCCAGCATTTT. Residues: CASSFRDQPQHF. The chain recombines TRBV12-3 or TRBV12-4 with TRBJ1-5; D unresolved. With 3 bases removed from V and 5 bases from J, the gap between germline ends came to 5 bases. This CDR3 has 12 amino acids.

This clonotype was recorded a few times. V usage is TRBV20-1 and J usage is TRBJ2-7; 7 bases match TRBD2. CDR1 and CDR2 (germline): DFQATT, SNEGSKA (reference sequence). This CDR3 spans 13 amino acids. With V trimmed by 7 bases and J by 9 bases, 15 bases remained unmatched. CDR3 protein: CSVPWAGEPRQYF. The CDR3 DNA reads as TGCAGTGTCCCTTGGGCGGGAGAACCTCGGCAGTACTTC.

Ten or more counts support this clonotype. This chain links TRBV7-9 with TRBJ2-1, with D unclear. The CDR3 covers 17 residues. V was shortened by 2 bases and J by 4 bases, with 18 bases between the two germline ends. Germline V CDR1 and CDR2: SEHNR, FQNEAQ (reference sequence). Written as DNA, the CDR3 is TGTGCCAGCAGCTTAAATCAGTATGGCGCAGATTACAATGAGCAGTTCTTC. Translated, it gives CASSLNQYGADYNEQFF.

This clonotype has more than one count but fewer than ten. This chain joins TRBV28 and TRBJ2-3; TRBD2 matches at 7 bases. Unmatched junction bases numbered 11, after V lost 0 bases and J lost 2 bases. The CDR3 length is 18 residues. Germline CDR1 reads MDHEN; CDR2 reads SYDVKM. This chain's CDR3 is CASSLWIQGGSHTDTQYF. The CDR3 region has the DNA TGTGCCAGCAGTTTATGGATTCAGGGCGGGAGTCACACAGATACGCAGTATTTT.

Only a few counts were recorded for this clonotype. V gene TRBV13 combines with J gene TRBJ2-5; 7 bases fit TRBD1. With 5 bases clipped from V and 2 bases from J, the junction kept 11 bases outside the gene matches. The CDR3 extends over 16 amino acids. Germline V gene sequence: CDR1 PRHDT, CDR2 FYEKMQ (reference sequence). The CDR3 DNA is TGTGCCAGCAGCACCCGGACAGGAGACCTTCAAGAGACCCAGTACTTC. This sequence encodes CASSTRTGDLQETQYF.